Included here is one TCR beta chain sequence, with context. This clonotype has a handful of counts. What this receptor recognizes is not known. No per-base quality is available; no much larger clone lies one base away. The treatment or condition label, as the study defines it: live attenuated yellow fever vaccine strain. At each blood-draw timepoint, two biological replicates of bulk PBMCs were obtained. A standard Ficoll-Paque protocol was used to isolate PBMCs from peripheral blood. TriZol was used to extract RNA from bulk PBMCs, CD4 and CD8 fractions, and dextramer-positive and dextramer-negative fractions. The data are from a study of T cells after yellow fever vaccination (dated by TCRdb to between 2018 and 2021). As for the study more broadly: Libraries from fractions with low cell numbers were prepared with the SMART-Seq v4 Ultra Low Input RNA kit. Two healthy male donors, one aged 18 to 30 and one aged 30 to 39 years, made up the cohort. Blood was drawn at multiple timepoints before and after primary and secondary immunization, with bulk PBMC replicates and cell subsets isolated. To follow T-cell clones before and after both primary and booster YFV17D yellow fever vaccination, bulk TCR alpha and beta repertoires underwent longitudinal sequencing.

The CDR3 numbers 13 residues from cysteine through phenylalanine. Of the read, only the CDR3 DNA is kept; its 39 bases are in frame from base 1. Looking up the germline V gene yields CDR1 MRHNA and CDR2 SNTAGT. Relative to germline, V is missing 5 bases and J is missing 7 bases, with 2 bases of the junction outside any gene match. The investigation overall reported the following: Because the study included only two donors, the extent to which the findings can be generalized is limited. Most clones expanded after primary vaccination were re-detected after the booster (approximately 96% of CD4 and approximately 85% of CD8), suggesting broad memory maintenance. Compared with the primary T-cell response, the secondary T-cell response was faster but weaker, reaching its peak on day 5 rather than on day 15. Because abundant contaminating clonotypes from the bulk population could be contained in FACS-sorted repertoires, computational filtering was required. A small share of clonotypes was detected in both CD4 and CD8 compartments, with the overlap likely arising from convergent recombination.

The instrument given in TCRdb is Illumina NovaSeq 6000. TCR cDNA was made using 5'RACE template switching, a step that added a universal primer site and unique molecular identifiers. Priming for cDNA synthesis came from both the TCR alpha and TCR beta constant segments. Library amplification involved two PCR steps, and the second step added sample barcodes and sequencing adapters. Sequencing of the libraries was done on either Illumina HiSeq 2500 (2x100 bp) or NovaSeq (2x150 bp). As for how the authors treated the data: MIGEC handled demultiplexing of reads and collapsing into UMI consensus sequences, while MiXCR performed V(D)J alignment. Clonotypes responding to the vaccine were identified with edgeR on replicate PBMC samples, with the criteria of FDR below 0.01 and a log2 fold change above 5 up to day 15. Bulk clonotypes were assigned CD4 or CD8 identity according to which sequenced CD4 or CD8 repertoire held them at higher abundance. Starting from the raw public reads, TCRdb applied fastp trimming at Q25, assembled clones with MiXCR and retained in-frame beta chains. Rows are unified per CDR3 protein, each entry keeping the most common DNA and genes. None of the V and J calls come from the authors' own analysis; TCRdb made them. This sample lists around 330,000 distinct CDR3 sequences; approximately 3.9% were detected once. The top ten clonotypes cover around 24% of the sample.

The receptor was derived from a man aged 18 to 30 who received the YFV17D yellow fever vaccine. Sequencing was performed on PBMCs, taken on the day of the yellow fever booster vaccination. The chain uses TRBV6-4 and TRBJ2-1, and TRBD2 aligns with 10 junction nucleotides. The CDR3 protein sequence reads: CASSQLAGNEQFF. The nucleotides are TGTGCCAGCAGTCAACTAGCGGGGAATGAGCAGTTCTTC.